A single sample is the source of the 18 T cell receptor beta chains below, sequenced in a study of human T cells and chemical hapten exposure. Described time point: pre-sensitization, week 0. Treatment specified: therapeutic diphenylcyclopropenone sensitization with weekly scalp DPC. In TCRdb, the RACE reads were re-called with MiXCR into one record per CDR3 protein. The table records around 330,000 distinct CDR3 sequences, around 5.5% of them present only once. The material was whole blood, obtained in connection with sensitization to the hapten diphenylcyclopropenone (DPC). The origin of the receptors is a woman under 30 with alopecia areata. Some clones in this sample may be carry-over from other donors' samples.

This rearrangement joins TRBV6-2 or TRBV6-3 to TRBJ1-6; D ambiguous. V lost 0 bases to trimming and J lost 10 bases, with 16 bases between them. The germline CDR1 and CDR2 sequences are MNHEY and SVGEGT. The CDR3 has 16 residues. CDR3 sequence reads: CASSYSMSPLSSPLHF. CDR3 DNA: TGTGCCAGCAGTTACTCGATGAGCCCGTTAAGCTCACCCCTCCACTTT.

This clonotype was found a few times. The chain combines TRBV12-3 or TRBV12-4 with TRBJ2-4; no clear D. The CDR3 sequence is 18 residues long. The V and J ends lost 2 bases and 3 bases respectively, with 20 bases between them. CDR3 coding DNA: TGTGCCAGCAGTTTACTCCGAGTGGCGCTTCGAGGCAAAAACATTCAGTACTTC. This sequence encodes CASSLLRVALRGKNIQYF.

The chain couples TRBV7-2 to TRBJ2-5; TRBD2 matches 7 bases. Trimming took 4 bases from V and 5 from J; bases not matched to a gene: 7. The CDR3 consists of 14 residues. Germline V gene sequence: CDR1 SGHTA, CDR2 FQGNSA. CDR3 protein: CASSSLGGTETQYF. The CDR3 bases are TGTGCCAGCAGCTCCCTGGGAGGGACGGAGACCCAGTACTTC.

This clonotype was recorded many times. The gene calls are TRBV5-1 and TRBJ1-2; D unresolved. The CDR3 totals 15 residues. Per germline, CDR1 SGHRS and CDR2 YFSETQ. Deletions cut 1 base from V and 3 bases from J, with 13 bases between. CDR3 DNA: TGCGCCAGCAGCTTGAAAGTTTCGGTTGACTATGGCTACACCTTC. Protein sequence: CASSLKVSVDYGYTF.

This clonotype was observed at least ten times. The rearrangement links TRBV10-3 to TRBJ2-3; a weak D match, TRBD2 (5 bases). From germline, CDR1 is ENHRY and CDR2 SYGVKD. The germline V and J ends were trimmed by 6 bases and 3 bases, with 10 bases remaining between them. The CDR3 consists of 13 residues. The CDR3, as DNA: TGTGCCATCAGGCCCGGACTGACAGATACGCAGTATTTT. Protein sequence: CAIRPGLTDTQYF.

This chain uses TRBV6-5 with TRBJ1-2, with D possibly TRBD1 on 6 matching bases. Germline lookup yields CDR1 MNHEY and CDR2 SVGAGI. CDR3 length equals 15 residues. The V gene lost 0 bases and the J gene lost 6 bases, with 14 bases spanning the gap. The CDR3 DNA reads TGTGCCAGCAGTTACTCGTGGCGGGACATAGATGGCTACACCTTC. It translates to CASSYSWRDIDGYTF.

This clonotype has ten or more counts. J is TRBJ1-2 and V is TRBV4-3; tentatively, D is TRBD1 (5 bases). The germline V gene encodes CDR1 LGHNA and CDR2 YSLEER. The V end was cut by 1 base, the J end by 0 bases, with 15 bases between. The CDR3 is made up of 17 amino acids. CDR3 DNA sequence: TGCGCCAGCAGCCAAGTTGGGGGAAGATATCCTAACTATGGCTACACCTTC. Its translation is CASSQVGGRYPNYGYTF.

This clonotype was seen a few times. V is TRBV6-5 and J is TRBJ1-1; the D is unclear. From germline, CDR1 is MNHEY and CDR2 SVGAGI. The CDR3 totals 12 residues. Trimming took off 3 bases at V and 3 bases at J, with 5 bases between the two ends. The CDR3 region is CASSYGDTEAFF. DNA for the CDR3: TGTGCCAGCAGTTATGGGGACACTGAAGCTTTCTTT.

Many counts were recorded for this clonotype. The V and J genes are TRBV29-1 and TRBJ1-4; unclear D gene. Germline CDR1 is SQVTM and CDR2 is ANQGSEA. CDR3 length: 12 amino acids. V was pared by 8 bases and J by 4 bases, with 11 bases between. CDR3 DNA sequence: TGCAGCACCGTACGGGTTAATGAAAAACTGTTTTTT. It codes for CSTVRVNEKLFF.

Ten or more counts support this clonotype. The V and J genes are TRBV7-9 and TRBJ1-2, with TRBD1 matching over 10 bases. Trimming removed 3 bases from V and 6 bases from J; junction bases left unmatched: 7. The length of the CDR3 is 15 residues. Germline CDR1 is SEHNR and CDR2 is FQNEAQ (reference sequence). Here the CDR3 DNA reads TGTGCCAGCAGCTTGGGACAGGGGCAGAAGGATGGCTACACCTTC. Protein: CASSLGQGQKDGYTF.

This clonotype showed up many times. The V gene is TRBV27, the J gene TRBJ2-4; D is uncertain. Per germline, CDR1 MNHEY and CDR2 SMNVEV (reference sequence). V lost 6 bases to trimming and J lost 1 base, with 7 bases between them. The CDR3 is made up of 13 amino acids. DNA for the CDR3: TGTGCCAGCAGGCCAGGCGCCAAAAACATTCAGTACTTC. Amino acids: CASRPGAKNIQYF.

The chain has TRBV7-2 and TRBJ2-1; D ambiguous. CDR3 length: 11 residues. With 2 bases removed from V and 15 bases from J, the gap between germline ends came to 11 bases. In germline, CDR1 is SGHTA, CDR2 FQGNSA. Here the CDR3 reads CASSLYEEVFF. The CDR3 nucleotides are TGTGCCAGCAGCTTATATGAGGAAGTGTTCTTC.

The chain joins TRBV5-1 to TRBJ2-2, with D unresolved. The CDR3 runs to 15 residues. Trimming cost V 4 bases and J 1 base, with 11 bases left between them. CDR1 is SGHRS, CDR2 YFSETQ, per germline. CDR3 nucleotides: TGCGCCAGCAGCAGACTCAGAGAGAACACCGGGGAGCTGTTTTTT. Translation: CASSRLRENTGELFF.

The sample holds a few counts of this clonotype. The chain links TRBV6-2 or TRBV6-3 to TRBJ2-1; TRBD1 matches 8 bases. The V and J ends lost 8 bases and 6 bases, in that order; junction bases with no gene match: 6. The length of the CDR3 is 13 residues. Germline V lookup: CDR1 MNHEY, CDR2 SVGEGT. The CDR3 loop reads CASRYGQGNEQFF. CDR3 coding DNA: TGTGCCAGCCGATACGGACAGGGCAATGAGCAGTTCTTC.

The sample holds many counts of this clonotype. The chain couples TRBV5-4 to TRBJ2-5; tentatively, D is TRBD1 or TRBD2 (6 bases each). The CDR3 runs 14 residues. Germline V gene data show CDR1 as SGHNT and CDR2 as YYREEE (reference sequence). With 0 bases removed from V and 4 bases from J, the gap between germline ends came to 10 bases. CDR3 sequence reads: CASSLDGGPETQYF. CDR3 coding DNA: TGTGCCAGCAGCTTGGATGGGGGGCCAGAGACCCAGTACTTC.

This clonotype has more than one count but fewer than ten. This chain connects TRBV20-1 to TRBJ1-6; no definite D call. The CDR3 sequence is 8 residues long. Germline values: CDR1 DFQATT, CDR2 SNEGSKA (reference sequence). The ends were cut back, 3 bases at V and 17 bases at J, with 5 bases in the middle. CDR3 sequence: CSASGIHF. The CDR3 DNA is TGCAGTGCTAGCGGGATCCACTTT.

This clonotype has just a few counts. This chain connects TRBV4-2 to TRBJ2-1; 8 bases align to TRBD1. J lost 8 bases, V lost 3 bases, and 12 bases had no gene match. This CDR3 has 16 residues. Germline values: CDR1 LGHNA, CDR2 YNFKEQ. The CDR3 nucleotides read TGTGCCAGCAGCCAGGGTTTTGGACAGGGAGGCGATGAGCAGTTCTTC. The encoded protein is CASSQGFGQGGDEQFF.

Only a few counts were recorded for this clonotype. The rearrangement links TRBV2 to TRBJ1-2; TRBD1 might be the D (6 bases). Germline lookup yields CDR1 SNHLY and CDR2 FYNNEI. The CDR3 has 14 amino acids. V dropped 4 bases and J dropped 5 bases, with 14 bases sitting between them. CDR3 in amino acids: CASSGRQEGYGYTF. CDR3 DNA: TGTGCCAGCAGTGGCCGACAGGAGGGGTATGGCTACACCTTC.